What follows is one TCR beta chain and its context. The entry originates in a study of cytomegalovirus exposure and HLA in healthy donors. The PCR ran on 60 Vbeta and 13 Jbeta primers. Sequenced by immunoSEQ multiplex PCR; TCRdb stores in-frame clones only, minus some. The specimen's table records some 30,000 clones. This CDR3 region has 14 residues. Germline lookup yields CDR1 MDHEN and CDR2 SYDVKM. Trimming took off 2 bases at V and 1 base at J, with 6 bases between the two ends. This sequence was found in a woman aged 40 to 50 in good health and CMV-seropositive. The rearrangement links TRBV28 to TRBJ1-5; D gene ambiguous. Sequencing was carried out using PBMCs. In DNA form, the CDR3 reads TGTGCCAGCAGTTTACGCAGAAGCAATCAGCCCCAGCATTTT. It translates to CASSLRRSNQPQHF. Variable domain in full (rest from reference TRBV28 and TRBJ1-5): DVKVTQSSRYLVKRTGEKVFLECVQDMDHENMFWYRQDPGLGLRLIYFSYDVKMKEKGDIPEGYSVSREKKERFSLILESASTNQTSMYLCASSLRRSNQPQHFGDGTRLSIL.